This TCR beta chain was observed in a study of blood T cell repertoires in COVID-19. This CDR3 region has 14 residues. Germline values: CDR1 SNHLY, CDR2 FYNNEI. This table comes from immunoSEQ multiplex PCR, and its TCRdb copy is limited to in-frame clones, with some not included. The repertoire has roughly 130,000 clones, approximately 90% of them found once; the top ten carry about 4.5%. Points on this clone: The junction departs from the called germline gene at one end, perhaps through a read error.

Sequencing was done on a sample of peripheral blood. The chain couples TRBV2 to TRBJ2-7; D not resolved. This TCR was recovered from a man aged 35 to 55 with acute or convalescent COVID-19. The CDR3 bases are TGTGCCAGCAGTGAAGCGCGGCCGTCGGTCTTCTGGAACTTC. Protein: CASSEARPSVFWNF. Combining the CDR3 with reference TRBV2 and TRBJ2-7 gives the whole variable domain EPEVTQTPSHQVTQMGQEVILRCVPISNHLYFYWYRQILGQKVEFLVSFYNNEISEKSEIFDDQFSVERPDGSNFTLKIRSTKLEDSAMYFCASSEARPSVFWNFGPGTRLTVT.